Reported below is one T cell receptor (beta chain). This CDR3 spans 16 amino acids. Germline assignment: CDR1 MDHEN and CDR2 SYDVKM. Between the trimmed V and J ends, which lost 3 bases and 6 bases, there was a span of 19 bases. The source of the sample is a study of blood T cell repertoires in COVID-19. Study details: There were acute and convalescent COVID-19 samples, and they came from the United States, Italy and Spain.

Clones were sequenced by immunoSEQ multiplex PCR, and TCRdb holds only the in-frame ones, with some missing. The table lists around 42,000 clones, approximately 80% of them singletons. The sequence was obtained from a woman of 80 years or more with acute or convalescent COVID-19. J is TRBJ2-3 and V is TRBV28, with D maybe TRBD2 (5 bases). The sequenced sample was peripheral blood. CDR3 DNA sequence: TGTGCCAGCAGTTTCCATAGCGATACGCCCGGGGATACGCAGTATTTT. Translating it yields CASSFHSDTPGDTQYF.